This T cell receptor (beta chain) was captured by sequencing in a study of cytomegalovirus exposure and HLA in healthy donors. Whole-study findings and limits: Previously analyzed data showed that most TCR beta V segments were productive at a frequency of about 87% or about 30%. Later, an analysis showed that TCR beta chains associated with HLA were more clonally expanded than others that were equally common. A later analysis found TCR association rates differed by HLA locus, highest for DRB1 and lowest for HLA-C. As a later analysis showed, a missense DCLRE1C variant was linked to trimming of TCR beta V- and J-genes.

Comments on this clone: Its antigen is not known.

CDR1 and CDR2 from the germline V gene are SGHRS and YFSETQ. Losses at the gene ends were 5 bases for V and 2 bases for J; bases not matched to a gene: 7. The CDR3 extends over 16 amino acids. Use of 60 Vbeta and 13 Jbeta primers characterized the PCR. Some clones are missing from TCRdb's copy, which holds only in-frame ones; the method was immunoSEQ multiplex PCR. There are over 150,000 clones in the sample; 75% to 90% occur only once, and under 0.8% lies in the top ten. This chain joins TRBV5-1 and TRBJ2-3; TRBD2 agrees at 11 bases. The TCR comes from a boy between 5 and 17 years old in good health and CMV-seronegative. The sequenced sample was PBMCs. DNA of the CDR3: TGCGCCAGCAGTCCAACTAGCGGGGGAACCACAGATACGCAGTATTTT. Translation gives CASSPTSGGTTDTQYF.